This T cell receptor (beta chain) was found in a study of cytomegalovirus exposure and HLA in healthy donors. Primers for the PCR totalled 60 Vbeta and 13 Jbeta. Method: immunoSEQ multiplex PCR; TCRdb's copy keeps in-frame clones and lacks some. This sample has about 80,000 clones; roughly 80% occur once, and the top ten carry roughly 13%. V shed 4 bases and J 0 bases; nucleotides not matched to a gene: 4. There are 18 residues in the CDR3. Germline CDR1 and CDR2: SGHDN and FVKESK. The material sequenced was PBMCs. This TCR was sampled from a human donor in good health. The chain employs TRBV14 and TRBJ2-4; 15 bases align to TRBD2. In nucleotides, the CDR3 is TGTGCCAGCAGCCTTGGGACTAGCGGGGGGCTAGCCAAAAACATTCAGTACTTC. It specifies CASSLGTSGGLAKNIQYF. The whole variable domain, remainder taken from reference TRBV14 and TRBJ2-4, is EAGVTQFPSHSVIEKGQTVTLRCDPISGHDNLYWYRRVMGKEIKFLLHFVKESKQDESGMPNNRFLAERTGGTYSTLKVQPAELEDSGVYFCASSLGTSGGLAKNIQYFGAGTRLSVL.